Listed here are 28 T cell receptor beta chains from one sample, sequenced in a study of T cells after posttransplantation cyclophosphamide. Control samples came 1 year after myeloablative marrow transplants with methotrexate plus calcineurin inhibitor. Assay used: immunoSEQ multiplex PCR; TCRdb lists only in-frame clones, some missing. The sample includes 17,000 or so clones, around 85% seen only once; the top ten take 25% to 30%. This specimen consisted of PBMCs, obtained after allogeneic stem cell transplant with calcineurin inhibitor and methotrexate. All receptors derive from a female patient between 18 and 35 years old who received an allogeneic stem cell transplant from an unrelated donor, was CMV-positive, and had acute and chronic GVHD. Some T cells here may be from the graft donor.

This rearrangement joins TRBV10-1 to TRBJ2-2; TRBD2 matches at 8 bases. The J segment lost 3 bases and the V segment lost 6 bases, leaving 6 bases of the junction unmatched. The germline V gene has CDR1 WNHNN and CDR2 SYGVQD (reference sequence). The CDR3 sequence is 15 residues long. The CDR3 loop is CASSEGSGDTGELFF. The CDR3 DNA reads TGCGCCAGCAGCGAAGGTAGCGGGGACACCGGGGAGCTGTTTTTT.

With regard to this clone: The conserved closing phenylalanine or tryptophan is absent in this CDR3, likely reflecting a read error. The DNA is omitted, as the CDR3 cannot be located on it reliably, and the CDR3 follows TCRdb's listing. This chain uses TRBV5-6 with TRBJ2-7; the DNA was not used to check the table's D call, TRBD2. Germline CDR1 and CDR2: SGHDT and YYEEEE. The CDR3 length equals 12 residues, ends included. CDR3 residues: CASSLTSGRSDL.

This chain connects TRBV15 to TRBJ2-7; no definite D call. The V and J ends lost 6 bases and 5 bases respectively, with 11 bases between them. The CDR3 is made up of 12 amino acids. Germline CDR1 reads LNHNV; CDR2 reads YYDKDF (reference sequence). The CDR3 nucleotides read TGTGCCACCAGGAGCTATCCCAACGAGCAGTACTTC. This sequence encodes CATRSYPNEQYF.

This rearrangement joins TRBV2 to TRBJ2-1; 12 nucleotides match TRBD2. This CDR3 is built from 15 residues. The V gene's germline CDR1 is SNHLY and CDR2 FYNNEI. The junction had 1 base not matched to a gene; V was cut back by 5 bases and J by 2 bases. The CDR3 sequence: CASSRTSGTYNEQFF. CDR3 DNA: TGTGCCAGCAGTAGGACTAGCGGGACCTACAATGAGCAGTTCTTC.

V usage is TRBV11-2 and J usage is TRBJ2-5; the match to TRBD1 covers 8 bases. The junction had 1 base not matched to a gene; V was cut back by 1 base and J by 3 bases. In germline, CDR1 is SGHAT, CDR2 FQNNGV. There are 14 residues in the CDR3. The CDR3 loop reads CASSLGTGKETQYF. The DNA of the CDR3 is TGTGCCAGCAGCTTAGGGACAGGGAAAGAGACCCAGTACTTC.

The chain is built from TRBV16 and TRBJ1-2, with TRBD1 matching over 7 bases. This CDR3 is built from 14 residues. CDR1 and CDR2 (germline): KGHSY, FQNENV. The trim removed 4 bases at V and 8 bases at J, leaving 10 bases unmatched. In nucleotides, the CDR3 is TGTGCCAGCAGCCGGACAGGATGGGTGGAAGGCTACACCTTC. The encoded protein is CASSRTGWVEGYTF.

The rearrangement uses TRBV7-2 and TRBJ2-1; TRBD2 matches at 14 bases. The CDR3 contains 18 residues. The V segment lost 3 bases and the J segment 5 bases; nucleotides outside the gene matches: 9. Germline CDR1 reads SGHTA; CDR2 reads FQGNSA. CDR3 DNA: TGTGCCAGCAGCTTCGCGGGACTAGCGGGAGTAGGGGACAATGAGCAGTTCTTC. As protein: CASSFAGLAGVGDNEQFF.

CDR3 nucleotide sequence: TGCGCCAGCAGCTTTCACTCCGGGACAGGGGACGAGCAGTACTTC. Its protein product is CASSFHSGTGDEQYF. The rearrangement joins TRBV5-1 to TRBJ2-5, with 10 bases lining up with TRBD1. Gene TRBJ2-7 matches the end of the DNA better, so the J call may be wrong. The CDR3 covers 15 residues. Germline lookup yields CDR1 SGHRS and CDR2 YFSETQ.

This chain connects TRBV10-3 to TRBJ2-4, with D possibly TRBD1 on 6 matching bases. The germline V gene has CDR1 ENHRY and CDR2 SYGVKD. The V end was cut by 3 bases, the J end by 7 bases, with 10 bases between. This CDR3 region has 13 residues. The CDR3 DNA sequence: TGTGCCATCAGTGATCGGCAGGGGAACATTCAGTACTTC. Protein product: CAISDRQGNIQYF.

This clone appeared a few times. In DNA form, the CDR3 reads TGTGCCAGCTCACCACGCCAAGGTGACAGACGGAACACTGAAGCTTTCTTT. Its translation is CASSPRQGDRRNTEAFF. The J gene is TRBJ1-1, the V gene TRBV18, with TRBD1 as a possible D gene (5 bases). CDR1 KGHSH and CDR2 LQKENI come from the germline V gene. The CDR3 loop spans 17 amino acids. V was clipped by 1 base and J by 1 base, with 16 bases between them. Based on the CDR3 plus reference TRBV18 and TRBJ1-1, the full variable domain is NAGVMQNPRHLVRRRGQEARLRCSPMKGHSHVYWYRQLPEEGLKFMVYLQKENIIDESGMPKERFSAEFPKEGPSILRIQQVVRGDSAAYFCASSPRQGDRRNTEAFFGQGTRLTVV.

V and J are TRBV4-2 and TRBJ2-5; TRBD2 is a possible D gene (7 bases). TRBJ2-7 matches the DNA end more closely, so the J call is doubtful. This CDR3 comprises 14 residues. Germline CDR1 is LGHNA and CDR2 is YNFKEQ. The CDR3 loop is CASSHSGGAYEQYF. CDR3 nucleotide sequence: TGTGCCAGCAGCCACTCGGGGGGCGCATACGAGCAGTACTTC.

The chain employs TRBV28 and TRBJ1-4, with a weak D call TRBD1 (5 bases). The CDR3 loop spans 14 amino acids. CDR1 and CDR2 (germline): MDHEN, SYDVKM. Trimming left V 3 bases short and J 7 bases short, with 12 bases between. The DNA for the CDR3 is TGTGCCAGCAGTTTTTTAGGGGAGGGTGAAAAACTGTTTTTT. Amino acid sequence: CASSFLGEGEKLFF.

This clone was detected once. This sequence joins TRBV7-9 and TRBJ2-7; 9 bases line up with TRBD2. Germline V gene lookup returns CDR1 SEHNR and CDR2 FQNEAQ (reference sequence). CDR3 length: 15 residues. J lost 5 bases, V lost 2 bases, and 7 bases had no gene match. CDR3 sequence: CASSLSAGGRNEQYF. As DNA, the CDR3 is TGTGCCAGCAGCTTATCCGCGGGAGGGAGGAACGAGCAGTACTTC.

V and J are TRBV7-8 and TRBJ1-4; D unresolved. The ends were cut back, 5 bases at V and 6 bases at J, with 7 bases in the middle. Germline CDR1 and CDR2: SGHVS and FQNEAQ. The CDR3 covers 12 residues. The chain's CDR3 is CASSRADEKLFF. Here the CDR3 DNA reads TGTGCCAGCAGCCGAGCGGATGAAAAACTGTTTTTT.

Here the CDR3 reads CASSPWDRDQPQHF. The CDR3 nucleotides read TGTGCCAGCTCACCTTGGGACAGGGATCAGCCCCAGCATTTT. The chain joins TRBV18 to TRBJ1-5; TRBD1 aligns across 9 bases. Germline lookup yields CDR1 KGHSH and CDR2 LQKENI. The CDR3 sequence is 14 residues long. Trimming removed 3 bases from V and 5 bases from J; junction bases left unmatched: 2.

This chain links TRBV29-1 with TRBJ2-5; 8 nucleotides match TRBD2. V gave up 7 bases and J gave up 4 bases; unmatched junction bases: 8. CDR1 is SQVTM and CDR2 is ANQGSEA in the germline V gene. The CDR3 is 13 amino acids. The CDR3 region is CSAGSGSLETQYF. In DNA form, the CDR3 reads TGCAGCGCCGGAAGCGGGAGCTTAGAGACCCAGTACTTC.

The chain links TRBV9 to TRBJ2-1, with TRBD2 matching over 14 bases. The CDR3 extends over 19 amino acids. V was pared by 4 bases and J by 0 bases, with 9 bases of the junction left unmatched. Per germline, CDR1 SGDLS and CDR2 YYNGEE. The chain's CDR3 is CASSLGLAGAISSYNEQFF. DNA of the CDR3: TGTGCCAGCAGCTTGGGACTAGCGGGAGCTATTAGCTCCTACAATGAGCAGTTCTTC.

The chain joins TRBV11-2 to TRBJ1-2; perhaps TRBD1 as D (5 bases). V lost 8 bases and J 2 bases, leaving 21 bases between the germline ends. CDR3 length equals 16 residues. Germline assignment: CDR1 SGHAT and CDR2 FQNNGV. CDR3 coding DNA: TGTGCCAGCGGCCAATTTCCGGGGGGGAGCAACTATGGCTACACCTTC. Its translation: CASGQFPGGSNYGYTF. Full variable domain (rest looked up from reference TRBV11-2 and TRBJ1-2): EAGVAQSPRYKIIEKRQSVAFWCNPISGHATLYWYQQILGQGPKLLIQFQNNGVVDDSQLPKDRFSAERLKGVDSTLKIQPAKLEDSAVYLCASGQFPGGSNYGYTFGSGTRLTVV.

The rearrangement joins TRBV5-1 to TRBJ1-2, with 7 bases identical to TRBD1. From germline, CDR1 is SGHRS and CDR2 YFSETQ. The CDR3 covers 15 residues. The trim removed 0 bases at V and 4 bases at J, leaving 6 bases unmatched. The CDR3 DNA reads TGCGCCAGCAGCTTGGAAAGGGCAGGGGGCTATGGCTACACCTTC. Translating it yields CASSLERAGGYGYTF.

This rearrangement joins TRBV2 to TRBJ1-5; no firm D call. Germline loops: CDR1 SNHLY, CDR2 FYNNEI. CDR3 size: 13 residues. Trimming cost V 6 bases and J 4 bases, with 10 bases left between them. The CDR3, as DNA: TGTGCCAGCAGCGGGGAATGGAATCAGCCCCAGCATTTT. Translating gives CASSGEWNQPQHF.

CDR3 sequence (DNA): TGCGCCAGCAGCTTGGCAGGGAATGGAAACACCATATATTTT. It is translated as CASSLAGNGNTIYF. This chain connects TRBV5-1 to TRBJ1-3; weak D call: TRBD1 (5 bases). The CDR3 is made up of 14 amino acids. Germline V gives CDR1 SGHRS, CDR2 YFSETQ. Trimming took 0 bases from V and 3 from J, leaving 7 bases between them.

V usage is TRBV19 and J usage is TRBJ2-7; D perhaps matches TRBD1 (6 bases). V gave up 5 bases and J gave up 2 bases, with 13 bases separating them. The CDR3 runs to 14 residues. CDR1 and CDR2 from the germline V gene are LNHDA and SQIVND (reference sequence). The CDR3, as DNA: TGTGCCAGTAGTTCTTGGGACACCCCCTACGAGCAGTACTTC. It specifies CASSSWDTPYEQYF.

The genes are TRBV29-1 and TRBJ1-2; 8 bases align to TRBD1. This CDR3 comprises 12 residues. V lost 3 bases to trimming and J lost 5 bases; unmatched junction nucleotides: 2. The germline CDR1 and CDR2 sequences are SQVTM and ANQGSEA. CDR3 coding DNA: TGCAGCGTTGAGGGACAGGAATATGGCTACACCTTC. This sequence encodes CSVEGQEYGYTF.

The J gene is TRBJ2-3, the V gene TRBV5-1; D may be TRBD1 (6 bases). The length of the CDR3 is 14 residues. Germline CDR1 reads SGHRS; CDR2 reads YFSETQ. Trimming left V 4 bases short and J 2 bases short, with 11 bases between. Here the CDR3 reads CASSIRTATDTQYF. As DNA, the CDR3 is TGCGCCAGCAGCATTCGGACAGCCACAGATACGCAGTATTTT.

V and J are TRBV29-1 and TRBJ2-5; tentative D call: TRBD2 (7 bases). Trimming removed 6 bases at V and 1 base at J, with 9 bases between. Looked up from germline, CDR1 is SQVTM and CDR2 is ANQGSEA. This CDR3 is built from 12 residues. CDR3 loop: CSVGGAQETQYF. In DNA, the CDR3 is TGCAGCGTGGGGGGGGCCCAAGAGACCCAGTACTTC.

A note on this clone: Other DNA sequences within the sample encode an identical CDR3. This sequence joins TRBV5-1 and TRBJ1-5; possible D gene TRBD1, 5 bases. Germline lookup yields CDR1 SGHRS and CDR2 YFSETQ. CDR3 length: 14 amino acids. The V end was cut by 0 bases, the J end by 3 bases, with 7 bases between. The CDR3: CASSLGQNNQPQHF. The CDR3 nucleotides read TGCGCCAGCAGCTTGGGACAGAACAATCAGCCCCAGCATTTT.

This sequence joins TRBV18 and TRBJ1-6; the match to TRBD1 covers 8 bases. V dropped 3 bases and J dropped 5; count of bases not matched to a gene: 3. The germline CDR1 and CDR2 sequences are KGHSH and LQKENI. The CDR3 is made up of 15 amino acids. The DNA for the CDR3 is TGTGCCAGCTCACCCGACAGGGGTAATAATTCACCCCTCCACTTT. Translation: CASSPDRGNNSPLHF.

This chain uses TRBV7-9 with TRBJ1-3; tentatively, D is TRBD1 (5 bases). The germline V gene encodes CDR1 SEHNR and CDR2 FQNEAQ (reference sequence). Trimming shortened V by 4 bases and J by 6 bases, and 13 bases separated the two germline ends. This CDR3 is 14 amino acids long. CDR3 amino acids: CASSSLATANTIYF. The DNA for the CDR3 is TGTGCCAGCAGCTCCCTTGCGACAGCAAACACCATATATTTT.